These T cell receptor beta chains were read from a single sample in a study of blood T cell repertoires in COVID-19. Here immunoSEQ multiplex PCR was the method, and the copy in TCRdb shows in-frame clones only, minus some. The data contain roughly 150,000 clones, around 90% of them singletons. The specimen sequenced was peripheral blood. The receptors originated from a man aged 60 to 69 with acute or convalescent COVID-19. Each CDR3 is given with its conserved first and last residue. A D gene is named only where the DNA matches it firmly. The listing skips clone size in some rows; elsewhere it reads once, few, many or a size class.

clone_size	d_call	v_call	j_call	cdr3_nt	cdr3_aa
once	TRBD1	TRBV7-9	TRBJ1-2	TGTGCCAGCAGCTGGGGACAGACATCGGGGGGCTACACCTTC	CASSWGQTSGGYTF
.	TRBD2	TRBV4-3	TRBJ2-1	TGCGCCAGCAGCCAAGACCTGGGACTAGCGGGGGTCCAGGATGAGCAGTTCTTC	CASSQDLGLAGVQDEQFF
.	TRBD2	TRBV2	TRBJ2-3	TGTGCCAGTTACGGACTAGCGGGGGGGCCAGGAACAGATACGCAGTATTTT	CASYGLAGGPGTDTQYF
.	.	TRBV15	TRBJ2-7	TGTGCCACCAGCAGTCGACAAGGAAGGTCCTACGAGCAGTACTTC	CATSSRQGRSYEQYF
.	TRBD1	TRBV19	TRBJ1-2	TGTGCCAGCGCAGAGACAGGGAAGGACGGCTACACCTTC	CASAETGKDGYTF
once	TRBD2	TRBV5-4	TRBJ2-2	TGTGCCAGCACCTGGGGGGGGGTCGGCGGCACCGGGGAGCTGTTTTTT	CASTWGGVGGTGELFF
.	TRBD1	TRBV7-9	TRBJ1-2	TGTGCCAGCAGCGTCACAGGGGCTGTCGATGGCTACACCTTC	CASSVTGAVDGYTF
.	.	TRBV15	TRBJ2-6	TGTGCCACCAGCAGAAGGGGCTCTGGGGCCAACGTCCTGACTTTC	CATSRRGSGANVLTF
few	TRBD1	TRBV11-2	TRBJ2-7	TGTGCCAGCAGGAACACGGGACAGGGGGTCGAGCAGTACTTC	CASRNTGQGVEQYF
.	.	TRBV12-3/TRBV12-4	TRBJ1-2	TGTGCCAGCAGTTATTCAGCTAACTATGGCTACACCTTC	CASSYSANYGYTF
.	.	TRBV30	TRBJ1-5	TGTGCCTGGAGCGGGGACTCAAATCAGCCCCAGCATTTT	CAWSGDSNQPQHF
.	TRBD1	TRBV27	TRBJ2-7	TGTGCCAGCAGTTCAGCCGGGACAGGAACCTACGAGCAGTACTTC	CASSSAGTGTYEQYF
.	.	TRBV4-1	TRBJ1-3	TGCGCCAGCAGCCAAACCCCTCTGAGCTCTGGAAACACCATATATTTT	CASSQTPLSSGNTIYF
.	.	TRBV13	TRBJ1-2	TGTGCCAGCAGCTTACTCAGGGGCCGTAACTATGGCTACACCTTC	CASSLLRGRNYGYTF
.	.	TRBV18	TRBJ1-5	TGTGCCAGCTCACCATCCGGGGGAAATCAGCCCCAGCATTTT	CASSPSGGNQPQHF
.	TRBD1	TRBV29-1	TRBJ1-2	TGCAGCGTCCGACCCTCGACAGGGTTCGGGGTTGGCTACACCTTC	CSVRPSTGFGVGYTF
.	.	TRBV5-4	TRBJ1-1	TGTGCCAGCAGCTCACAGCCTAAATGGAACACTGAAGCTTTCTTT	CASSSQPKWNTEAFF
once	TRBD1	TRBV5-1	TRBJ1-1	TGCGCCAGCAGCTCCCAGGGGGCTGCGGCGGGGACTGAAGCTTTCTTT	CASSSQGAAAGTEAFF
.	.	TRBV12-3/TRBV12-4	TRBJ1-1	TGTGCCAGCAGTTCTTACAGGGCATCAGCTTTCTTT	CASSSYRASAFF
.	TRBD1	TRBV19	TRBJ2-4	TGTGCCAGTAGACCAGGGACAGGGATATTTAATTGGTACTTC	CASRPGTGIFNWYF
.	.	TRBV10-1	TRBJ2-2	TGCGCCAGCAGGAGGGGGGGGACGACCGGGGAGCTGTTTTTT	CASRRGGTTGELFF
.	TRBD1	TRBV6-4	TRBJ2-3	TGTGCCAGTACCCCGGGACAGGGTACAGATACGCAGTATTTT	CASTPGQGTDTQYF
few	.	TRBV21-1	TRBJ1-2	TGTGCCAGTAAAGGGACAGCCCCCGGTGGCTACACCTTC	CASKGTAPGGYTF
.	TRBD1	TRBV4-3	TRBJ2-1	TGCGCCAGCAGCCAAGATAGCTCTCTTGGGACAGGGATGCATGAGCAGTTCTTC	CASSQDSSLGTGMHEQFF
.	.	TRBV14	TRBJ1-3	TGTGCCAGCAGCCAAGATTTAATCGGGGGATCCGGAAACACCATATATTTT	CASSQDLIGGSGNTIYF
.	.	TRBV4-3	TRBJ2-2	TGCGCCAGCAGCCAGGGCGTACAGAACACCGGGGAGCTGTTTTTT	CASSQGVQNTGELFF
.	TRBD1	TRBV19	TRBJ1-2	TGTGCCAGTAGTCCACAGTCCGGACAGGGCACTTGGGGCTACACCTTC	CASSPQSGQGTWGYTF
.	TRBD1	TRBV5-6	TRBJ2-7	TGTGCCAGCAGCTTGCCCGGGACAGGGAAATCGAGGCAGTACTTC	CASSLPGTGKSRQYF
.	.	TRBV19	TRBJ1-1	TGTGCCAGTAACGACGGACTATTTGAAGCTTTCTTT	CASNDGLFEAFF
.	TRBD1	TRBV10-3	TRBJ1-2	TGTGCCATCAGCAAGACAGGGGGCGATAACTATGGCTACACCTTC	CAISKTGGDNYGYTF
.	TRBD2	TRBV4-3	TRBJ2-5	TGCGCCAGCAGCCAAGATGTCCTAGCGGCGGAGACCCAGTACTTC	CASSQDVLAAETQYF
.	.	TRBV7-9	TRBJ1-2	TGTGCCAGCAGCTTAGTGGGCAGTGGCTACACCTTC	CASSLVGSGYTF
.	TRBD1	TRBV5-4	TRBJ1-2	TGTGCCAGCAGCCAGGGGACAGGGGCTCACTATGGCTACACCTTC	CASSQGTGAHYGYTF